The source of this T cell receptor (beta chain) is a study of T cell responses to AZD1222 COVID-19 vaccine. CDR3 length equals 11 residues. Trimming pared 10 bases from V and 8 bases from J, leaving 14 bases between. Clones were sequenced by immunoSEQ multiplex PCR, and TCRdb holds only the in-frame ones, with some missing. Among more than 85,000 clones listed, 94% were seen once. Remarks on this clone: Its antigen is undetermined.

Whole-study findings and limits: Spike-specific TCR breadth and depth went up after people got two AZD1222 doses.

The receptor was isolated from an adult who received the AZD1222 COVID-19 vaccine. V usage is TRBV12-3 or TRBV12-4 and J usage is TRBJ1-2, with D perhaps TRBD1 (5 bases). This specimen consisted of peripheral blood, obtained 28 days after the second AZD1222 dose. CDR3 DNA sequence: TGTGCCACCGCGGGGGACCAAGGCTACACCTTC. Amino acids: CATAGDQGYTF.